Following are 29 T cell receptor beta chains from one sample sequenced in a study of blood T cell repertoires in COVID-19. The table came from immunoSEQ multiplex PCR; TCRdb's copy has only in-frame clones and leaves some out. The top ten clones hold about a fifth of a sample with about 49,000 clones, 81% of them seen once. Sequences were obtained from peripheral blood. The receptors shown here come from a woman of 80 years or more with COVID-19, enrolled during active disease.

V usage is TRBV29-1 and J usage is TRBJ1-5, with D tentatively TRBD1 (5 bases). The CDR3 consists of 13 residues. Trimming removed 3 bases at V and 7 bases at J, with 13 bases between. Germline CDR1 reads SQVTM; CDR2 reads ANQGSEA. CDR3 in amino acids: CSVETGAGQPQHF. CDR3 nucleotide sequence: TGCAGCGTTGAGACTGGGGCAGGACAGCCCCAGCATTTT.

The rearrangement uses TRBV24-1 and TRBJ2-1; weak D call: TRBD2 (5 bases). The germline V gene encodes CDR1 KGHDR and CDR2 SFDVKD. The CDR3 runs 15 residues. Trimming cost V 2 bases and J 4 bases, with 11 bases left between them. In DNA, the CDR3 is TGTGCCACCAGTGATTCTCATCGCGGGTACAATGAGCAGTTCTTC. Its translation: CATSDSHRGYNEQFF.

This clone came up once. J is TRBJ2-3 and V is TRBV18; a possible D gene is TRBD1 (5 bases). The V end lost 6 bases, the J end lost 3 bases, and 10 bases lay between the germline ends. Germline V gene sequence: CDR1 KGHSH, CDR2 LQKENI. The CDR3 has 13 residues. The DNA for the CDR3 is TGTGCCAGCTCCCTAAGACAGACAGATACGCAGTATTTT. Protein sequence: CASSLRQTDTQYF.

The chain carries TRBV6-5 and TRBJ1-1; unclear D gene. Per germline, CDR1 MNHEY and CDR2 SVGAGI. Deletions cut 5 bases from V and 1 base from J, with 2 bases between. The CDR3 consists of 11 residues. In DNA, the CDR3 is TGTGCCAGCAGTCGGAACACTGAAGCTTTCTTT. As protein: CASSRNTEAFF.

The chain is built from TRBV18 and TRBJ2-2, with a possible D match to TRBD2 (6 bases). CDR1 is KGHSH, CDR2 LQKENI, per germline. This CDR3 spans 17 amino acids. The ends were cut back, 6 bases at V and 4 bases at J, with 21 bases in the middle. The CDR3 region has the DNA TGTGCCAGCTCCCCCACCAGGAGCGGGCGGGGCACCGGGGAGCTGTTTTTT. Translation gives CASSPTRSGRGTGELFF.

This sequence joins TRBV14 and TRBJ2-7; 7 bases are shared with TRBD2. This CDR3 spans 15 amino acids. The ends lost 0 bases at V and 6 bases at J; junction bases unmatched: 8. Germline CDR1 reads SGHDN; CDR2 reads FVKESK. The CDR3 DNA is TGTGCCAGCAGCCAAGAAGGGGACTACAGACGCGAGCAGTACTTC. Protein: CASSQEGDYRREQYF.

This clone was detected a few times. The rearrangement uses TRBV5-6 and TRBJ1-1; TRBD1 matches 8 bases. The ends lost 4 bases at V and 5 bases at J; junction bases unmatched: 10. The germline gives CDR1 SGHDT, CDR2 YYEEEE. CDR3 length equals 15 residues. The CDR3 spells CASSGPGGAATEAFF. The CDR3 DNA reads TGTGCCAGCAGCGGACCAGGGGGCGCGGCGACTGAAGCTTTCTTT.

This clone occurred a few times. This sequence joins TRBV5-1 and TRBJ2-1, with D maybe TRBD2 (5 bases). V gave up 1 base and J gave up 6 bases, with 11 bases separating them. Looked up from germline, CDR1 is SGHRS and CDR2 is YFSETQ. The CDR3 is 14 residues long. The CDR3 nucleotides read TGCGCCAGCAGCTTGACGAGGGTTGGCAATGAGCAGTTCTTC. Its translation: CASSLTRVGNEQFF.

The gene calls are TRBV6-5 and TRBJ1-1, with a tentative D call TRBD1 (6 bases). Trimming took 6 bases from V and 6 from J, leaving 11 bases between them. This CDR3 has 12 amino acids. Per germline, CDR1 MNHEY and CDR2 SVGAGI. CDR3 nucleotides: TGTGCCAGCAGGGCCAGGGGCGCTGAAGCTTTCTTT. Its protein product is CASRARGAEAFF.

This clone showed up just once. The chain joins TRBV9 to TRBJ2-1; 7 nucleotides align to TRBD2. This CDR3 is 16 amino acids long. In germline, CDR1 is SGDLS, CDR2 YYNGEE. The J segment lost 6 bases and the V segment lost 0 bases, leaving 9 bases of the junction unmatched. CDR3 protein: CASSVAWKGGANEQFF. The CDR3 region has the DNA TGTGCCAGCAGCGTAGCTTGGAAGGGAGGGGCCAATGAGCAGTTCTTC.

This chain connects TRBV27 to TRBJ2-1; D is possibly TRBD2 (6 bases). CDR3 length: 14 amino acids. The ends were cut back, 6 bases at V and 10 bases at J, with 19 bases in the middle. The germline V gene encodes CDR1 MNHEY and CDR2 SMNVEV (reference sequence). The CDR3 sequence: CASRLEGTTGEQFF. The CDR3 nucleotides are TGTGCCAGCAGGCTGGAGGGTACGACGGGCGAGCAGTTCTTC.

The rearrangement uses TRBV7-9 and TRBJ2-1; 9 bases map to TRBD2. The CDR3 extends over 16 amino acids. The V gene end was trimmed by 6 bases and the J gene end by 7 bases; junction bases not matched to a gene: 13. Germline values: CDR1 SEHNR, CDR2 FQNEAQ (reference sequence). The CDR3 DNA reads TGTGCCAGCAGTCCCTCCGGGACTAGCAGGTTGAATGAGCAGTTCTTC. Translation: CASSPSGTSRLNEQFF.

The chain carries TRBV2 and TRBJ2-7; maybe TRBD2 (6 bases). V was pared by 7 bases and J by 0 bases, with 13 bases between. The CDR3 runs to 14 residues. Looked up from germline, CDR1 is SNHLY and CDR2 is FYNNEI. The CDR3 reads CASMRRESSYEQYF. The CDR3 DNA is TGTGCCAGCATGAGGAGGGAATCCTCCTACGAGCAGTACTTC.

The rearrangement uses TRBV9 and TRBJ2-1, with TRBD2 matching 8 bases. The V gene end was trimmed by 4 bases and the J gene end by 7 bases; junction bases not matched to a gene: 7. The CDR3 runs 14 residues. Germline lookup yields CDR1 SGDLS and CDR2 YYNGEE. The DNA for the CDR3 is TGTGCCAGCAGCCCCCGACTAGCGATAAATGAGCAGTTCTTC. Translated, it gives CASSPRLAINEQFF.

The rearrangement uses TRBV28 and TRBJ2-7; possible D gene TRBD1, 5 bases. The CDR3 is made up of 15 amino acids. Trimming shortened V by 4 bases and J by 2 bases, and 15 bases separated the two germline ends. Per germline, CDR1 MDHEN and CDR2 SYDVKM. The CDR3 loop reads CASSSRQGQTYEQYF. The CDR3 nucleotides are TGTGCCAGCAGTTCCCGACAAGGACAAACCTACGAGCAGTACTTC.

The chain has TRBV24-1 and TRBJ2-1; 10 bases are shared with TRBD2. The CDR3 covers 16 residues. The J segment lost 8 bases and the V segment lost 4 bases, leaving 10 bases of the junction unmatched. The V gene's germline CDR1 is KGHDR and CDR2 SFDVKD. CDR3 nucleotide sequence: TGTGCCACCAGTGACCCTAGCGGGAGCAAGATCGATGAGCAGTTCTTC. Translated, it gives CATSDPSGSKIDEQFF.

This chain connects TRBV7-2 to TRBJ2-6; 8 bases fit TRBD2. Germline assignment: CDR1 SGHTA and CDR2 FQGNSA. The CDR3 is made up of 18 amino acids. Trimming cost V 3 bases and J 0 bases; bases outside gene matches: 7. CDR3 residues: CASSFSLAGSSGANVLTF. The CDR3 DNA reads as TGTGCCAGCAGCTTTTCTCTAGCGGGCAGCTCTGGGGCCAACGTCCTGACTTTC.

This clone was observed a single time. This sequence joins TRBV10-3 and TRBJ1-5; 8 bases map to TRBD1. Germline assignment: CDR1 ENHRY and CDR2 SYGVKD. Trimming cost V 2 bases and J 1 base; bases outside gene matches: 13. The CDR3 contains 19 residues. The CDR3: CAISETLWGQDESNQPQHF. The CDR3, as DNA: TGTGCCATCAGTGAGACCCTCTGGGGACAGGACGAAAGCAATCAGCCCCAGCATTTT.

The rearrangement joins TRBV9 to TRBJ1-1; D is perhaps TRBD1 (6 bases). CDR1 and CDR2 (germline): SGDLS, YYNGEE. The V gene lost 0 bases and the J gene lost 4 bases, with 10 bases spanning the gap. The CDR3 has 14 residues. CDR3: CASSVDGGATEAFF. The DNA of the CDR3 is TGTGCCAGCAGCGTAGATGGGGGGGCCACTGAAGCTTTCTTT.

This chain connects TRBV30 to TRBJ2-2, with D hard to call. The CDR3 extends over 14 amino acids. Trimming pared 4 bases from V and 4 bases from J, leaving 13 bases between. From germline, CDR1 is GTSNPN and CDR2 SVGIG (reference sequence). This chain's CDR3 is CAWNILAFTGELFF. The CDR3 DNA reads TGTGCCTGGAATATATTAGCCTTCACCGGGGAGCTGTTTTTT.

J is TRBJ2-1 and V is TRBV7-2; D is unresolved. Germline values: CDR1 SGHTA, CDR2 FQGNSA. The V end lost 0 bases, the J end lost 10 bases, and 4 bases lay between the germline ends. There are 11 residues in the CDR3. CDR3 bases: TGTGCCAGCAGCTTAGCCGCGGAGCAGTTCTTC. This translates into CASSLAAEQFF.

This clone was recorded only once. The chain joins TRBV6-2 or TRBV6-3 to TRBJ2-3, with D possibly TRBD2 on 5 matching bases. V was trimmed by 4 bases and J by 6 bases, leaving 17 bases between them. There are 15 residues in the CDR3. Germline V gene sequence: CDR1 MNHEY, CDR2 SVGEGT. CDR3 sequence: CASSWAGLSPDTQYF. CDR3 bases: TGTGCCAGCAGTTGGGCTGGACTCTCTCCTGATACGCAGTATTTT.

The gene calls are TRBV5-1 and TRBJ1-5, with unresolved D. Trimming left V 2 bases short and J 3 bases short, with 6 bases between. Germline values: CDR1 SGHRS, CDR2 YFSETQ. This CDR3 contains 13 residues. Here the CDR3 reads CASSFGLNQPQHF. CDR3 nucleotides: TGCGCCAGCAGCTTTGGCCTCAATCAGCCCCAGCATTTT.

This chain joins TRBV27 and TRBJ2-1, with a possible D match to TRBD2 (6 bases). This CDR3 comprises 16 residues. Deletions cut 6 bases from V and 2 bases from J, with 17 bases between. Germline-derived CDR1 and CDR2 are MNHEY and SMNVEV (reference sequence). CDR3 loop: CASRDYGILTYNEQFF. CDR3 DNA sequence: TGTGCCAGCAGGGACTACGGGATTTTAACCTACAATGAGCAGTTCTTC.

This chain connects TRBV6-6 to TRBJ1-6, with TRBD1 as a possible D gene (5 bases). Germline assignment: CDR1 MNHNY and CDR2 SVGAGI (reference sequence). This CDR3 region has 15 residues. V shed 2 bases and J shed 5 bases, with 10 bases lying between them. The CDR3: CASSYRQQHNSPLHF. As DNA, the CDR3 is TGTGCCAGCAGTTACCGACAGCAGCATAATTCACCCCTCCACTTT.

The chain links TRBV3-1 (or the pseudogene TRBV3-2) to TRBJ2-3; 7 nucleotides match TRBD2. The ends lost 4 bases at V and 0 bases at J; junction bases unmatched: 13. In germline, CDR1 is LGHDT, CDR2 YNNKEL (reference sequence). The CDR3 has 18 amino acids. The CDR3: CASSRDFPSGSSTDTQYF. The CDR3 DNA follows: TGTGCCAGCAGCCGAGACTTCCCTAGCGGTAGTAGCACAGATACGCAGTATTTT.

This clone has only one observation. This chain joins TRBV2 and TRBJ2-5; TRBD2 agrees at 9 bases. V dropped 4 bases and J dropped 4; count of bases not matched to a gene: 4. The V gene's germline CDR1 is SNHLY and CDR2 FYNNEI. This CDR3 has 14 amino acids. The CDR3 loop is CASSAGLAVETQYF. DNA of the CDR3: TGTGCCAGCAGTGCGGGACTAGCCGTAGAGACCCAGTACTTC.

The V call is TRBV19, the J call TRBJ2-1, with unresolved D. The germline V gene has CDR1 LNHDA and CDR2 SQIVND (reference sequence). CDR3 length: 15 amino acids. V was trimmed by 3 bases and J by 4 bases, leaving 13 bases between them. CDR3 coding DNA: TGTGCCAGTAGTATTGAGGCGCCCGTATACAATGAGCAGTTCTTC. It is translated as CASSIEAPVYNEQFF.

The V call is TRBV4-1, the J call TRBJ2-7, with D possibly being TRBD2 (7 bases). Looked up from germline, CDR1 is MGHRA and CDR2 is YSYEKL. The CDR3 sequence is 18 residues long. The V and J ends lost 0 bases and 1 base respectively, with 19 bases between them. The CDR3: CASSQDVFGGASSYEQYF. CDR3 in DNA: TGCGCCAGCAGCCAAGATGTCTTTGGGGGGGCTAGTTCCTACGAGCAGTACTTC.